This passage covers 20 T cell receptor beta chains from one sample sequenced in a study of post-analysis software for immune sequencing data. Prepared TCR beta cDNA libraries contained unique molecular identifiers. TCRdb called the PCR reads again in MiXCR, with one record for every CDR3 protein. Of around 160,000 distinct CDR3 sequences in the sample, 36% were seen once. Sequencing used blood, obtained after autologous hematopoietic stem cell transplantation. These receptors all come from a girl aged 10-17 years with multiple sclerosis.

CDR3 region: CASTTGSWETQYF. The CDR3 nucleotides are TGTGCCAGCACCACCGGGTCATGGGAGACCCAGTACTTC. The chain uses TRBV28 and TRBJ2-7; D is undetermined. The better agreement between TRBJ2-5 and the DNA end casts doubt on the J call. The CDR3 totals 13 residues. Germline V gives CDR1 MDHEN, CDR2 SYDVKM.

This clonotype was picked up a small number of times. This chain uses TRBV12-3 or TRBV12-4 with TRBJ2-5; D may match TRBD1 or TRBD2 (6 bases each). The J call may be in error: the DNA end matches TRBJ2-7 better. The CDR3 covers 15 residues. CDR3 in amino acids: CASSLPGAGVDEQYF. The CDR3 region has the DNA TGTGCCAGCAGTTTACCGGGGGCAGGAGTCGACGAGCAGTACTTC.

This clonotype was seen just once. The chain has TRBV20-1 and TRBJ1-1; D gene uncertain. From germline, CDR1 is DFQATT and CDR2 SNEGSKA (reference sequence). Trimming left V 1 base short and J 0 bases short, with 12 bases between. The CDR3 totals 15 residues. Here the CDR3 reads CSARVSGRVNTEAFF. The CDR3 DNA sequence: TGCAGTGCTAGAGTGAGTGGCCGGGTGAACACTGAAGCTTTCTTT.

This clonotype came up many times. The chain uses TRBV4-3 and TRBJ1-2, with 8 bases identical to TRBD1. Trimming at V came to 3 bases and at J to 8 bases, leaving 11 bases not matched to a gene. The CDR3 contains 15 residues. CDR1 and CDR2 (germline): LGHNA, YSLEER. The CDR3 DNA reads TGCGCCAGCAGCCACCCCCTCGCCAGGGGGCAAGGCTACACCTTC. Amino acids: CASSHPLARGQGYTF.

In this sample, this clonotype turned up a few times. The chain links TRBV2 to TRBJ2-5; possibly TRBD2 for D (6 bases). Germline V gene lookup returns CDR1 SNHLY and CDR2 FYNNEI. The CDR3 covers 16 residues. The ends were cut back, 1 base at V and 2 bases at J, with 14 bases in the middle. As DNA, the CDR3 is TGTGCCAGCAGTGAAGATTGGGGACTCAGACAAGAGACCCAGTACTTC. It translates to CASSEDWGLRQETQYF. Together with reference TRBV2 and TRBJ2-5, the CDR3 gives the full variable domain: EPEVTQTPSHQVTQMGQEVILRCVPISNHLYFYWYRQILGQKVEFLVSFYNNEISEKSEIFDDQFSVERPDGSNFTLKIRSTKLEDSAMYFCASSEDWGLRQETQYFGPGTRLLVL.

This clonotype was seen only a few times. This chain connects TRBV11-3 to TRBJ2-7, with D perhaps matching TRBD1 (5 bases). CDR1 is SGHNT, CDR2 YENEEA, per germline. V lost 5 bases, J lost 0 bases, and 20 bases lay in between. This CDR3 has 17 residues. DNA for the CDR3: TGTGCCAGCAGCACAAGGGCCATACAGGCAAGCTCCTACGAGCAGTACTTC. Translated, it gives CASSTRAIQASSYEQYF.

The sample holds a few counts of this clonotype. This chain links TRBV20-1 with TRBJ2-1, with 7 positions matching TRBD2. The J segment lost 0 bases and the V segment lost 3 bases, leaving 8 bases of the junction unmatched. The CDR3 sequence is 16 residues long. Germline CDR1 is DFQATT and CDR2 is SNEGSKA (reference sequence). This chain's CDR3 is CSASPPSGASYNEQFF. The CDR3 coding sequence is TGCAGTGCTAGTCCCCCAAGCGGGGCCTCCTACAATGAGCAGTTCTTC.

This clonotype showed up just a few times. V is TRBV5-1 and J is TRBJ1-4; perhaps TRBD1 as D (6 bases). From germline, CDR1 is SGHRS and CDR2 YFSETQ. This CDR3 spans 16 amino acids. V dropped 2 bases and J dropped 3 bases, with 14 bases sitting between them. This CDR3 reads CASSFGRGLSNEKLFF. DNA of the CDR3: TGCGCCAGCAGCTTCGGCAGGGGACTTTCTAATGAAAAACTGTTTTTT. Based on the CDR3 plus reference TRBV5-1 and TRBJ1-4, the full variable domain is KAGVTQTPRYLIKTRGQQVTLSCSPISGHRSVSWYQQTPGQGLQFLFEYFSETQRNKGNFPGRFSGRQFSNSRSEMNVSTLELGDSALYLCASSFGRGLSNEKLFFGSGTQLSVL.

The J gene is TRBJ2-3, the V gene TRBV5-1, with 10 bases that match TRBD2. In germline, CDR1 is SGHRS, CDR2 YFSETQ. This CDR3 has 16 amino acids. With V trimmed by 0 bases and J by 6 bases, 7 bases remained unmatched. The CDR3 here is CASSLGLAGELDTQYF. DNA of the CDR3: TGCGCCAGCAGCTTGGGCCTAGCGGGGGAATTGGATACGCAGTATTTT.

The sample holds many counts of this clonotype. A junction end diverges from the germline sequence, so it may reflect a read error. The chain joins TRBV11-2 to TRBJ2-7; a possible D gene is TRBD2 (5 bases). The germline V gene encodes CDR1 SGHAT and CDR2 FQNNGV. This CDR3 region has 15 residues. The CDR3 protein is CASSLDELAPYEQYF. DNA for the CDR3: TGTGCCAGCAGCCTAGATGAGCTAGCACCCTACGAGCAGTACTTC.

This clonotype was counted a few times. One base away lies a much larger clone, so this may be a sequencing read error. This chain joins TRBV6-2 or TRBV6-3 and TRBJ2-4; TRBD1 or TRBD2 may be the D gene (5 bases each). This CDR3 region has 14 residues. With 6 bases removed from V and 8 bases from J, the gap between germline ends came to 17 bases. Germline CDR1 MNHEY, CDR2 SVGEGT. Written as DNA, the CDR3 is TGTGCCAGCAGGTATAGGGCTAGCAGGGACATTCAGTACTTC. As protein: CASRYRASRDIQYF.

V is TRBV20-1 and J is TRBJ2-1, with D uncertain. The end of the DNA is better explained by TRBJ2-7, so the J call may be wrong. The CDR3 extends over 14 amino acids. CDR1 and CDR2 (germline): DFQATT, SNEGSKA (reference sequence). The DNA for the CDR3 is TGCAGTGCTAGAGATAAGGGCCCCTCCTACGAGCAGTACTTC. As protein: CSARDKGPSYEQYF.

The chain links TRBV25-1 to TRBJ2-7; D perhaps matches TRBD1 (6 bases). Germline V gene data show CDR1 as MGHDK and CDR2 as SYGVNS. The CDR3 has 16 amino acids. Trimming stripped 8 bases from V and 2 bases from J, with 22 bases between. CDR3 coding DNA: TGTGCCAGCTCACATCGGGCCCGGGACACCACCTACGAGCAGTACTTC. It yields the protein CASSHRARDTTYEQYF.

The V gene is TRBV7-2, the J gene TRBJ2-7; TRBD2 aligns across 7 bases. V shed 3 bases and J 6 bases; nucleotides not matched to a gene: 11. The CDR3 is 15 amino acids. Germline lookup yields CDR1 SGHTA and CDR2 FQGNSA. CDR3 protein: CASSLVGGRAGEQYF. CDR3 sequence (DNA): TGTGCCAGCAGCTTGGTGGGCGGGAGAGCGGGCGAGCAGTACTTC.

To note about this clonotype: One end of the junction does not line up with germline, which may come from a read error. The chain employs TRBV10-3 and TRBJ2-6; D gene uncertain. The CDR3 runs 14 residues. The germline gives CDR1 ENHRY, CDR2 SYGVKD. The CDR3 reads CAVSESLGANVLTF. The CDR3 DNA is TGTGCCGTCAGTGAGTCCCTGGGGGCCAACGTCCTGACTTTC.

The chain joins TRBV20-1 to TRBJ2-6, with D unclear. Trimming left V 1 base short and J 0 bases short, with 10 bases between. This CDR3 has 16 residues. Germline V gene data show CDR1 as DFQATT and CDR2 as SNEGSKA (reference sequence). CDR3 region: CSARVQFSSGANVLTF. CDR3 bases: TGCAGTGCTAGAGTTCAGTTCTCCTCTGGGGCCAACGTCCTGACTTTC.

The rearrangement links TRBV6-1 to TRBJ2-7; a possible D gene is TRBD1 (5 bases). The CDR3 is made up of 12 amino acids. Germline V lookup: CDR1 MNHNS, CDR2 SASEGT. The ends were cut back, 6 bases at V and 3 bases at J, with 9 bases in the middle. The CDR3 is CASRDRFYEQYF. The CDR3 DNA reads TGTGCCAGCAGAGACAGATTCTACGAGCAGTACTTC.

The V gene is TRBV12-3 or TRBV12-4, the J gene TRBJ1-1; the D gene is possibly TRBD1 (5 bases). The ends were cut back, 7 bases at V and 1 base at J, with 10 bases in the middle. The CDR3 extends over 13 amino acids. This chain's CDR3 is CASTIRGNTEAFF. In nucleotides, the CDR3 is TGTGCCAGCACCATTAGGGGGAACACTGAAGCTTTCTTT.

This clonotype occurred a few times. The V gene is TRBV28, the J gene TRBJ1-2; 7 nucleotides align to TRBD1. The CDR3 runs to 13 residues. Germline values: CDR1 MDHEN, CDR2 SYDVKM. V trimming: 8 bases; J trimming: 6 bases; junction bases outside the gene matches: 9. CDR3 loop: CASQGGSGDGYTF. For the CDR3, the DNA is TGTGCCAGCCAAGGGGGCTCCGGGGATGGCTACACCTTC.

As concerns this clonotype: A much larger clone differs from this one at a single base, so this may be a read error. The CDR3 region is CASSFTGYEQFF. In nucleotides, the CDR3 is TGTGCCAGCAGCTTCACAGGGTATGAGCAGTTCTTC. The chain uses TRBV5-6 and TRBJ2-1, with D perhaps matching TRBD1 (6 bases). The germline V gene encodes CDR1 SGHDT and CDR2 YYEEEE. There are 12 residues in the CDR3. V was trimmed by 2 bases and J by 8 bases, leaving 8 bases between them.